The 9 T cell receptor beta chains presented below share a single source sample, sequenced in a study of T cell repertoires in cytomegalovirus infection. TCRdb reprocessed the reads via MiXCR and lists one record per CDR3 protein. The sample comprises about 480,000 distinct CDR3 sequences, more than 30% of which are singletons, and roughly 16% rests with the top ten. Antigens for these TCRs are unknown. Specimen: cultured PBMCs, collected from culture after CMV antigen stimulation. These TCRs come from a human donor in good health (CMV status not recorded). Some clones in this sample may be carry-over from other donors' samples.

The V and J genes are TRBV30 and TRBJ1-2; D may be TRBD1 (5 bases). Trimming cost V 8 bases and J 2 bases, with 15 bases left between them. The CDR3 covers 13 residues. The germline CDR1 and CDR2 sequences are GTSNPN and SVGIG (reference sequence). The CDR3 loop reads CAGPSRGNYGYTF. The CDR3 DNA sequence: TGTGCCGGACCCAGTCGGGGGAACTATGGCTACACCTTC. The variable domain in full, with the rest retrieved from reference TRBV30 and TRBJ1-2, is SQTIHQWPATLVQPVGSPLSLECTVEGTSNPNLYWYRQAAGRGLQLLFYSVGIGQISSEVPQNLSASRPQDRQFILSSKKLLLSDSGFYLCAGPSRGNYGYTFGSGTRLTVV.

This sequence joins TRBV24-1 and TRBJ2-1; the match to TRBD1 covers 8 bases. This CDR3 has 15 residues. Germline CDR1 and CDR2: KGHDR and SFDVKD. Trimming took 6 bases from V and 10 from J; bases not matched to a gene: 13. CDR3 loop: CATSRGEDRVAEQFF. The CDR3 nucleotides are TGTGCCACCAGTCGAGGGGAGGACAGGGTCGCAGAGCAGTTCTTC.

The chain carries TRBV29-1 and TRBJ2-1; D gene ambiguous. The CDR3 contains 13 residues. V dropped 4 bases and J dropped 3 bases, with 10 bases sitting between them. Germline V lookup: CDR1 SQVTM, CDR2 ANQGSEA. The CDR3 reads CSVAGPLYNEQFF. In DNA form, the CDR3 reads TGCAGCGTTGCGGGCCCCCTCTACAATGAGCAGTTCTTC.

This sequence joins TRBV27 and TRBJ1-6; D is unclear. Trimming pared 6 bases from V and 1 base from J, leaving 7 bases between. The germline V gene has CDR1 MNHEY and CDR2 SMNVEV (reference sequence). CDR3 length: 14 residues. The CDR3: CASRVRSYNSPLHF. CDR3 nucleotides: TGTGCCAGCAGAGTCAGGTCCTATAATTCACCCCTCCACTTT.

The CDR3 sequence is CASRGRLAALNEQFF. The CDR3 nucleotides are TGTGCCAGCAGGGGGAGACTAGCGGCTCTGAATGAGCAGTTCTTC. V is TRBV6-5 and J is TRBJ2-1; 9 bases are a match to TRBD2. Germline CDR1 and CDR2: MNHEY and SVGAGI. This CDR3 comprises 15 residues. J was trimmed by 7 bases and V by 6 bases; bases with no gene match: 10.

The chain is built from TRBV12-3 or TRBV12-4 and TRBJ2-5; D could derive from TRBD1 or TRBD2 (6 bases each). Trimming stripped 7 bases from V and 5 bases from J, with 17 bases between. The CDR3 sequence is 14 residues long. CDR3 in amino acids: CASISTGRGETQYF. The CDR3 region has the DNA TGTGCCAGCATCTCGACAGGTCGGGGGGAGACCCAGTACTTC.

This chain uses TRBV7-9 with TRBJ1-6; TRBD1 matches at 8 bases. CDR1 is SEHNR, CDR2 FQNEAQ, per germline (reference sequence). The trim removed 5 bases at V and 0 bases at J, leaving 9 bases unmatched. This CDR3 has 18 residues. The CDR3 DNA sequence: TGTGCCAGCAGCCAGTGGTGGACAGGGAGCTCCTATAATTCACCCCTCCACTTT. Translating it yields CASSQWWTGSSYNSPLHF.

This clonotype appeared a few times. The J gene is TRBJ2-4, the V gene TRBV7-9; TRBD1 aligns across 10 bases. This CDR3 comprises 23 residues. The germline gives CDR1 SEHNR, CDR2 FQNEAQ (reference sequence). Unmatched junction bases numbered 27, after V lost 5 bases and J lost 2 bases. The CDR3 DNA reads TGTGCCAGCAGCGGATATCCGGTTTACCGGGACAGGGGTCCACCGACTTCCAAAAACATTCAGTACTTC. Its translation: CASSGYPVYRDRGPPTSKNIQYF. Drawing the rest from reference TRBV7-9 and TRBJ2-4, the complete variable domain is DTGVSQNPRHKITKRGQNVTFRCDPISEHNRLYWYRQTLGQGPEFLTYFQNEAQLEKSRLLSDRFSAERPKGSFSTLEIQRTEQGDSAMYLCASSGYPVYRDRGPPTSKNIQYFGAGTRLSVL.

The chain has TRBV7-2 and TRBJ1-1, with D possibly being TRBD1 (5 bases). The germline CDR1 and CDR2 sequences are SGHTA and FQGNSA. This CDR3 is built from 13 residues. The ends were cut back, 4 bases at V and 7 bases at J, with 13 bases in the middle. In DNA, the CDR3 is TGTGCCAGCAGCTCCCAGGGTTCGGTTGAAGCTTTCTTT. Its translation is CASSSQGSVEAFF.